This T cell receptor beta chain stems from a study of blood T cell repertoires in COVID-19. Study summary: The study drew acute and convalescent COVID-19 samples from the United States, Italy and Spain. Sources were T cells, B-cell-depleted T cells, or PBMCs; the material itself was cDNA or gDNA.

Original data processing: Amplification with reference gene primers provided the estimates of nucleated cell counts. Profiling relied on immunoSEQ multiplex PCR, and the TCRdb table lists in-frame clones only, not all of them. That table supplies the V and J calls and clone size; D and trimming were determined from the DNA. The data show approximately 220,000 clones, 85% seen once. With 3 bases removed from V and 2 bases from J, the gap between germline ends came to 10 bases. The length of the CDR3 is 15 residues. From germline, CDR1 is SNHLY and CDR2 FYNNEI. This sequence was found in a middle-aged man who had recovered from COVID-19. The sequenced sample was peripheral blood. The chain combines TRBV2 with TRBJ2-2; D unresolved. CDR3 nucleotides: TGTGCCAGCAGTGATCCCCCAGTTAACACCGGGGAGCTGTTTTTT. It codes for CASSDPPVNTGELFF.